The clone carrying this T cell receptor beta chain has ten or more counts. The source of the sample is a study of T-cell memory formation after mild COVID-19. The V end was cut by 2 bases, the J end by 0 bases, with 10 bases between. The CDR3 has 15 residues. Libraries for TCRalpha and TCRbeta carried sample barcodes and unique molecular identifiers via 5'RACE. TCRdb re-called the 5' RACE reads with MiXCR, one entry per CDR3 protein. The repertoire holds a few hundred thousand distinct CDR3 sequences, with 9.4% as singletons. This clonotype originated in a man aged 18-30 years who had mild COVID-19 (a few samples of this study predate the infection). Cell type and time point are not known. The V and J genes are TRBV12-3 or TRBV12-4 and TRBJ2-5; D might be TRBD1 (5 bases). The sample taken for sequencing was PBMCs or a T cell subset sorted from them (not recorded which). CDR3 amino acids: CASSLRSGYQETQYF. CDR3 bases: TGTGCCAGCAGTTTAAGGTCAGGGTACCAAGAGACCCAGTACTTC.